This entry lists 20 T cell receptor beta chains sequenced from one sample in a study of cytomegalovirus exposure and HLA in healthy donors. Only in-frame clones appear in the TCRdb table, and some are missing; sequencing was by immunoSEQ multiplex PCR. The sample shows approximately 150,000 clones, 85% of them seen only once. Sequencing input: PBMCs. These receptors were collected from a man between 25 and 39 years old in good health and CMV-seropositive.

This clone was observed once. V gene TRBV10-3 combines with J gene TRBJ2-6; D may be TRBD2 (6 bases). V gave up 6 bases and J gave up 4 bases, with 13 bases separating them. The CDR3 loop spans 15 amino acids. In germline, CDR1 is ENHRY, CDR2 SYGVKD. This CDR3 is CAISDGGAGANVLTF. DNA of the CDR3: TGTGCCATCAGCGACGGGGGAGCCGGGGCCAACGTCCTGACTTTC.

The V call is TRBV6-5, the J call TRBJ2-7; D perhaps matches TRBD1 (7 bases). CDR1 MNHEY and CDR2 SVGAGI come from the germline V gene. V lost 6 bases and J lost 6, with 15 bases in between. This CDR3 has 13 residues. CDR3 in DNA: TGTGCCAGCAGGCGGGACAGATGGGGCGAGCAGTACTTC. It yields the protein CASRRDRWGEQYF.

The V call is TRBV6-5, the J call TRBJ1-5; 8 nucleotides align to TRBD1. The trim removed 2 bases at V and 3 bases at J, leaving 3 bases unmatched. CDR3 size: 15 residues. The germline V gene encodes CDR1 MNHEY and CDR2 SVGAGI. CDR3 in amino acids: CASSYRTGLNQPQHF. CDR3 nucleotides: TGTGCCAGCAGTTACCGGACAGGGCTCAATCAGCCCCAGCATTTT.

The J gene is TRBJ2-5, the V gene TRBV9, with D possibly matching TRBD2 (6 bases). This CDR3 contains 13 residues. V was clipped by 4 bases and J by 7 bases, with 14 bases between them. From germline, CDR1 is SGDLS and CDR2 YYNGEE. CDR3 DNA: TGTGCCAGCAGCCTCCAGGTGGGGGGGACCCAGTACTTC. As protein: CASSLQVGGTQYF.

This clone came up a few times. This sequence joins TRBV5-1 and TRBJ2-7; weak D call: TRBD1 (6 bases). The CDR3 spans 18 residues. CDR1 and CDR2 from the germline V gene are SGHRS and YFSETQ. Trimming took 0 bases from V and 0 from J, leaving 19 bases between them. CDR3 sequence (DNA): TGCGCCAGCAGCTTGGCCGCAATAACGACAGGATCCTCCTACGAGCAGTACTTC. It yields the protein CASSLAAITTGSSYEQYF.

The V and J genes are TRBV10-3 and TRBJ2-5, with D possibly matching TRBD2 (6 bases). This CDR3 is built from 14 residues. V gave up 6 bases and J gave up 1 base, with 12 bases separating them. Germline V gene data show CDR1 as ENHRY and CDR2 as SYGVKD. CDR3 protein: CAIRPRDSQETQYF. For the CDR3, the DNA is TGTGCCATCAGGCCACGGGACTCCCAAGAGACCCAGTACTTC.

The rearrangement links TRBV6-5 to TRBJ1-2; 7 bases align to TRBD1. V trimming: 4 bases; J trimming: 7 bases; junction bases outside the gene matches: 0. Germline values: CDR1 MNHEY, CDR2 SVGAGI. This CDR3 contains 11 residues. The CDR3 reads CASSWDSGYTF. The CDR3 region has the DNA TGTGCCAGCAGTTGGGACAGTGGCTACACCTTC.

The rearrangement uses TRBV27 and TRBJ2-7; maybe TRBD2 (6 bases). Trimming stripped 0 bases from V and 3 bases from J, with 18 bases between. The germline V gene has CDR1 MNHEY and CDR2 SMNVEV (reference sequence). This CDR3 has 17 amino acids. The CDR3 spells CASSLSGPRGPFYEQYF. CDR3 DNA sequence: TGTGCCAGCAGTTTATCGGGGCCGCGGGGCCCTTTCTACGAGCAGTACTTC.

J is TRBJ1-6 and V is TRBV19; D gene ambiguous. The germline V and J ends were trimmed by 3 bases and 11 bases, with 20 bases remaining between them. CDR1 and CDR2 (germline): LNHDA, SQIVND (reference sequence). This CDR3 has 16 residues. This CDR3 reads CASSIRALVEVAPLHF. The CDR3 DNA follows: TGTGCCAGTAGTATTCGGGCCTTGGTGGAGGTTGCACCCCTCCACTTT.

V is TRBV4-3 and J is TRBJ1-4; 7 nucleotides match TRBD1. CDR1 is LGHNA, CDR2 YSLEER, per germline. CDR3 length: 15 amino acids. Trimming at V came to 4 bases and at J to 3 bases, leaving 5 bases not matched to a gene. The CDR3, as DNA: TGCGCCAGCAGCCTAACAGGGGCGGCTAATGAAAAACTGTTTTTT. It yields the protein CASSLTGAANEKLFF.

J is TRBJ1-1 and V is TRBV4-1, with 7 nucleotides matching TRBD1. This CDR3 is 12 amino acids long. V dropped 9 bases and J dropped 5; count of bases not matched to a gene: 6. Germline assignment: CDR1 MGHRA and CDR2 YSYEKL. CDR3 nucleotide sequence: TGCGCCAGTCGAGGGGGCGGGACTGAAGCTTTCTTT. Translated: CASRGGGTEAFF.

This rearrangement joins TRBV27 to TRBJ2-5; 7 bases fit TRBD1. CDR3 length: 15 residues. J lost 3 bases, V lost 5 bases, and 9 bases had no gene match. Germline assignment: CDR1 MNHEY and CDR2 SMNVEV (reference sequence). The CDR3 is CASSTQGVTKETQYF. The DNA of the CDR3 is TGTGCCAGCAGTACCCAGGGGGTGACGAAAGAGACCCAGTACTTC.

The chain links TRBV18 to TRBJ1-5; no definite D call. Trimming took 8 bases from V and 0 from J, leaving 8 bases between them. The CDR3 is 13 amino acids. CDR1 is KGHSH, CDR2 LQKENI, per germline. The CDR3 DNA reads TGTGCCAGCCGGGGAGATAGCAATCAGCCCCAGCATTTT. This gives the protein CASRGDSNQPQHF.

This sequence joins TRBV5-4 and TRBJ1-3, with a weak D call TRBD1 (5 bases). The CDR3 is 17 residues long. Germline CDR1 SGHNT, CDR2 YYREEE (reference sequence). V was clipped by 1 base and J by 0 bases, with 14 bases between them. The CDR3 loop reads CASSLWGSLFSGNTIYF. CDR3 bases: TGTGCCAGCAGCTTGTGGGGCAGCTTATTCTCTGGAAACACCATATATTTT. Looking up the rest from reference TRBV5-4 and TRBJ1-3 gives the full variable domain: ETGVTQSPTHLIKTRGQQVTLRCSSQSGHNTVSWYQQALGQGPQFIFQYYREEENGRGNFPPRFSGLQFPNYSSELNVNALELDDSALYLCASSLWGSLFSGNTIYFGEGSWLTVV.

The V gene is TRBV28, the J gene TRBJ1-2; no reliable D call. The CDR3 contains 16 residues. V gave up 3 bases and J gave up 4 bases, with 18 bases separating them. CDR1 and CDR2 (germline): MDHEN, SYDVKM. CDR3: CASSFSRMFTSYGYTF. CDR3 bases: TGTGCCAGCAGTTTTTCGAGAATGTTCACTTCCTATGGCTACACCTTC.

This chain links TRBV7-9 with TRBJ2-3; D gene ambiguous. The CDR3 length is 13 residues. The V gene lost 4 bases and the J gene lost 6 bases, with 11 bases spanning the gap. Germline loops: CDR1 SEHNR, CDR2 FQNEAQ (reference sequence). CDR3: CASSSRGPDTQYF. CDR3 nucleotide sequence: TGTGCCAGCAGCTCTAGAGGCCCGGATACGCAGTATTTT.

The chain links TRBV13 to TRBJ1-2, with D tentatively TRBD1 (6 bases). Looked up from germline, CDR1 is PRHDT and CDR2 is FYEKMQ (reference sequence). The CDR3 has 13 residues. Trimming cost V 5 bases and J 4 bases, with 11 bases left between them. In DNA, the CDR3 is TGTGCCAGCAGCACCATGGGGGCCTATGGCTACACCTTC. Translating gives CASSTMGAYGYTF.

The chain links TRBV18 to TRBJ2-1; TRBD1 is a possible D gene (5 bases). Deletions cut 0 bases from V and 4 bases from J, with 10 bases between. The germline gives CDR1 KGHSH, CDR2 LQKENI. The CDR3 covers 15 residues. The CDR3 DNA is TGTGCCAGCTCACCACCTACAGGTATTTACAATGAGCAGTTCTTC. Translating gives CASSPPTGIYNEQFF.

V is TRBV11-3 and J is TRBJ2-5; D possibly corresponds to TRBD2 (6 bases). Trimming stripped 1 base from V and 1 base from J, with 10 bases between. Germline-derived CDR1 and CDR2 are SGHNT and YENEEA. The CDR3 runs 15 residues. The CDR3 protein is CASSLGGTVQETQYF. CDR3 nucleotide sequence: TGTGCCAGCAGCTTAGGCGGGACGGTCCAAGAGACCCAGTACTTC. The whole variable domain, filled in from reference TRBV11-3 and TRBJ2-5, reads EAGVVQSPRYKIIEKKQPVAFWCNPISGHNTLYWYLQNLGQGPELLIRYENEEAVDDSQLPKDRFSAERLKGVDSTLKIQPAELGDSAVYLCASSLGGTVQETQYFGPGTRLLVL.

The chain links TRBV9 to TRBJ2-2; the match to TRBD2 covers 10 bases. This CDR3 spans 17 amino acids. The germline CDR1 and CDR2 sequences are SGDLS and YYNGEE. The V segment lost 4 bases and the J segment 4 bases; nucleotides outside the gene matches: 10. The DNA of the CDR3 is TGTGCCAGCAGCCTCCGAGGGAGCGGGGGGGCCACCGGGGAGCTGTTTTTT. This gives the protein CASSLRGSGGATGELFF.